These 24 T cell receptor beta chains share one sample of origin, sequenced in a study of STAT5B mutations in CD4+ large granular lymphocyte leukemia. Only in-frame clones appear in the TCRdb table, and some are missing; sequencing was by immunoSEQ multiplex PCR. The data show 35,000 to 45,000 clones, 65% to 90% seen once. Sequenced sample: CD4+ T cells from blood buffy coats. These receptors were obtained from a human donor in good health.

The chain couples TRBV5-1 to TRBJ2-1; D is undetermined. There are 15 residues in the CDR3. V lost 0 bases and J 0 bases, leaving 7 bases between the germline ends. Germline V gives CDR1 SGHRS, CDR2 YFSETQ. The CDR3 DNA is TGCGCCAGCAGCTTGGAAGGTGGCTCCTACAATGAGCAGTTCTTC. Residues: CASSLEGGSYNEQFF.

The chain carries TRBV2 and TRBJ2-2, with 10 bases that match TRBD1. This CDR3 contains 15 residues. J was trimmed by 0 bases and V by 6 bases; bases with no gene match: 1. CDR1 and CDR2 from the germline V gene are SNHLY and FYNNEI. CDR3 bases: TGTGCCAGCAGGGGACAGGGGACGAACACCGGGGAGCTGTTTTTT. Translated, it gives CASRGQGTNTGELFF.

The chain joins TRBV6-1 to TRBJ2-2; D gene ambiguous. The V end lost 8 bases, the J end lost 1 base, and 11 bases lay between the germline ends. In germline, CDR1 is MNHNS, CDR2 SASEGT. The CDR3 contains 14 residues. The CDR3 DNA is TGTGCCAGCTTTAGGGCCGTGAACACCGGGGAGCTGTTTTTT. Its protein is CASFRAVNTGELFF.

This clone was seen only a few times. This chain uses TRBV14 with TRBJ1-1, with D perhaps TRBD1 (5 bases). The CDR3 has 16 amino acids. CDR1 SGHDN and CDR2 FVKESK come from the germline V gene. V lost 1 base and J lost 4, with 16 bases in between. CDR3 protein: CASSQVAWEGITEAFF. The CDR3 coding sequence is TGTGCCAGCAGCCAAGTAGCCTGGGAGGGGATCACTGAAGCTTTCTTT.

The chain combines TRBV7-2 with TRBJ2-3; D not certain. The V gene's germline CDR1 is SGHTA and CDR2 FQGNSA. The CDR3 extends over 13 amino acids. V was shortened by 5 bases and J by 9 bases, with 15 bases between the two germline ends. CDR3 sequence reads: CASSPVGVGTQYF. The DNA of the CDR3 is TGTGCCAGCAGCCCGGTTGGCGTAGGCACGCAGTATTTT.

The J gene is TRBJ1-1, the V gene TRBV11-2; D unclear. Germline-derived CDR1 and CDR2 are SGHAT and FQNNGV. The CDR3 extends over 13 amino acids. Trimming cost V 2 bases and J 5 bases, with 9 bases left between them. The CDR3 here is CASSLSGVTEAFF. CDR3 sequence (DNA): TGTGCCAGCAGCTTATCTGGGGTGACTGAAGCTTTCTTT.

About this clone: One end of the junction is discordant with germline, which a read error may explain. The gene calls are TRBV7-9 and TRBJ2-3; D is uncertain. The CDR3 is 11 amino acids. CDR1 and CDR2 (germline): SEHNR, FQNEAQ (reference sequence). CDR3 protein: CASTPTDTQYF. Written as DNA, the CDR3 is TGTGCTAGCACACCCACAGATACGCAGTATTTT. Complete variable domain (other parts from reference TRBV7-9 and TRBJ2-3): DTGVSQNPRHKITKRGQNVTFRCDPISEHNRLYWYRQTLGQGPEFLTYFQNEAQLEKSRLLSDRFSAERPKGSFSTLEIQRTEQGDSAMYLCASTPTDTQYFGPGTRLTVL.

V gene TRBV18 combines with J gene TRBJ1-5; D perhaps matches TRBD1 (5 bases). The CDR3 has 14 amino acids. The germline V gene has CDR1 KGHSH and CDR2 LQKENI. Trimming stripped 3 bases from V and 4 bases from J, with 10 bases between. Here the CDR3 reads CASSPDGGNQPQHF. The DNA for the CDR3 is TGTGCCAGCTCACCCGACGGGGGGAATCAGCCCCAGCATTTT. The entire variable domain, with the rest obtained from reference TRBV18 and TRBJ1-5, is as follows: NAGVMQNPRHLVRRRGQEARLRCSPMKGHSHVYWYRQLPEEGLKFMVYLQKENIIDESGMPKERFSAEFPKEGPSILRIQQVVRGDSAAYFCASSPDGGNQPQHFGDGTRLSIL.

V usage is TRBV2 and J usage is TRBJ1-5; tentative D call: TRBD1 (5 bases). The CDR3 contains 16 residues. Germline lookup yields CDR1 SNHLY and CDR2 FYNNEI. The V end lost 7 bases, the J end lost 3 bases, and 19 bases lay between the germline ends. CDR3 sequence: CASMYGDGLPNQPQHF. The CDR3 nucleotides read TGTGCCAGCATGTATGGGGACGGACTTCCCAATCAGCCCCAGCATTTT.

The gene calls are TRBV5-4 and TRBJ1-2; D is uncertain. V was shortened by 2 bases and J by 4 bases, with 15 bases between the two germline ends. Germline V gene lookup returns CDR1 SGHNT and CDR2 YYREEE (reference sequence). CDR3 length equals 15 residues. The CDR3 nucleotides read TGTGCCAGCAGCTTAGGAACAGCGCTTCGCTATGGCTACACCTTC. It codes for CASSLGTALRYGYTF.

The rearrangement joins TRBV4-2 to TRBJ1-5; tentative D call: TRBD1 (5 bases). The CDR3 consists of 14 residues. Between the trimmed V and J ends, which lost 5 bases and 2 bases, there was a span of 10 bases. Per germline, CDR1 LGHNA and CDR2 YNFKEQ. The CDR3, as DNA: TGTGCCAGCAGCGCCGCCAGGGGCAATCAGCCCCAGCATTTT. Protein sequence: CASSAARGNQPQHF.

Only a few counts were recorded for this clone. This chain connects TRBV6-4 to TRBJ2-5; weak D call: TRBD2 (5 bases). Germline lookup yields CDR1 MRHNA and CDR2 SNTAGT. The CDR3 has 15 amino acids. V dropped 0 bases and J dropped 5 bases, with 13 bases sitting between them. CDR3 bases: TGTGCCAGCAGTGACTCCCCCGGGGAGCGGGAGACCCAGTACTTC. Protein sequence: CASSDSPGERETQYF.

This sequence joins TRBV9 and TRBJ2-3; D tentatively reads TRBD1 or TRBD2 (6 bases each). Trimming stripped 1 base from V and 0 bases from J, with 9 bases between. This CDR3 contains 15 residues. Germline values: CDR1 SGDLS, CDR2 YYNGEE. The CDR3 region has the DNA TGTGCCAGCAGCGTACAGGGGACTAGCACAGATACGCAGTATTTT. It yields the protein CASSVQGTSTDTQYF.

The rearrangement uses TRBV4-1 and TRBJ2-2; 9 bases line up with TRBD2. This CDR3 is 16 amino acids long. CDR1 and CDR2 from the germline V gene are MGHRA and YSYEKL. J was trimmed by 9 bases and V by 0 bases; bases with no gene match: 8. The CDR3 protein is CASSQEGGLAQRELFF. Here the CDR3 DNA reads TGCGCCAGCAGCCAAGAAGGAGGACTAGCGCAACGGGAGCTGTTTTTT.

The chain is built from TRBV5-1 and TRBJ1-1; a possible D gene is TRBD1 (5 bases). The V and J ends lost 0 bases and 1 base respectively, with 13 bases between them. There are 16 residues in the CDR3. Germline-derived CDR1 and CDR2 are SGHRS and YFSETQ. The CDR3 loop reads CASSLGGLGRNTEAFF. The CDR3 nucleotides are TGCGCCAGCAGCTTGGGGGGGTTGGGGCGGAACACTGAAGCTTTCTTT.

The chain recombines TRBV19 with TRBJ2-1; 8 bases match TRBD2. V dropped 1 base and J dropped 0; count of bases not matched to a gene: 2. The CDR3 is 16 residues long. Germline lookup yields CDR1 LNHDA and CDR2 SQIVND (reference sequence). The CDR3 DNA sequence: TGTGCCAGTAGTATAGGGGGGACTAGCTCCTACAATGAGCAGTTCTTC. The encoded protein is CASSIGGTSSYNEQFF.

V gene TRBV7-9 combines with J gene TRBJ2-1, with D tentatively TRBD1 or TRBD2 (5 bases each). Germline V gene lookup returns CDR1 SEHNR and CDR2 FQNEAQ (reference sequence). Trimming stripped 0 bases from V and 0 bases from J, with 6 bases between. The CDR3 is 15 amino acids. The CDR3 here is CASSLARGSYNEQFF. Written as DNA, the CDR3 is TGTGCCAGCAGCTTAGCGAGGGGCTCCTACAATGAGCAGTTCTTC. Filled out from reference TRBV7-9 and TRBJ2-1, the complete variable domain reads DTGVSQNPRHKITKRGQNVTFRCDPISEHNRLYWYRQTLGQGPEFLTYFQNEAQLEKSRLLSDRFSAERPKGSFSTLEIQRTEQGDSAMYLCASSLARGSYNEQFFGPGTRLTVL.

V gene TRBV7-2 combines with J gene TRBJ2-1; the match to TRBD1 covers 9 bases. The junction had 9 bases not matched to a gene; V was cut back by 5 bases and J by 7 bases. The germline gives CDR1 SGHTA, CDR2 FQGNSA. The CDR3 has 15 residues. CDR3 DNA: TGTGCCAGCAGCCGCGCCGGGACAGGGATGAATGAGCAGTTCTTC. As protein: CASSRAGTGMNEQFF.

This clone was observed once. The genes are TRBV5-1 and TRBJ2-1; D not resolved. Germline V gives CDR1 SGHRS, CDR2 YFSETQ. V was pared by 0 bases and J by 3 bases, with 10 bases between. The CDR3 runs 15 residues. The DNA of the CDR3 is TGCGCCAGCAGCTTGGGGCTAGAAAGCTACAATGAGCAGTTCTTC. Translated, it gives CASSLGLESYNEQFF. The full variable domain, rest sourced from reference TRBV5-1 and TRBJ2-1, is KAGVTQTPRYLIKTRGQQVTLSCSPISGHRSVSWYQQTPGQGLQFLFEYFSETQRNKGNFPGRFSGRQFSNSRSEMNVSTLELGDSALYLCASSLGLESYNEQFFGPGTRLTVL.

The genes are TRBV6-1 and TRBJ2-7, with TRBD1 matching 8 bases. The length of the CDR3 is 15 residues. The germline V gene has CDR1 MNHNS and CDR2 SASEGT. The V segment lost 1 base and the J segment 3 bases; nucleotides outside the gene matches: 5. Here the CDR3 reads CASSEGGQGYYEQYF. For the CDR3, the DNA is TGTGCCAGCAGTGAAGGAGGACAGGGTTACTACGAGCAGTACTTC.

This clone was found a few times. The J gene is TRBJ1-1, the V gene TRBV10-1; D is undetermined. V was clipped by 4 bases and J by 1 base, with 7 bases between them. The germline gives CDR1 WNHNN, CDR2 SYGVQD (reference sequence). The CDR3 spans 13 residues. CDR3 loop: CASSAHTNTEAFF. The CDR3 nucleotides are TGCGCCAGCAGTGCCCACACGAACACTGAAGCTTTCTTT.

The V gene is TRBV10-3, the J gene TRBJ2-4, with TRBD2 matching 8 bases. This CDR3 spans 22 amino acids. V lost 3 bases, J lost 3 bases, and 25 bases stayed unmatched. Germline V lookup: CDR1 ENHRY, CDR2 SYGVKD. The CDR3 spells CAISEFWPGSLPGGDYKNIQYF. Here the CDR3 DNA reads TGTGCCATCAGTGAATTCTGGCCGGGATCCTTACCGGGGGGGGATTACAAAAACATTCAGTACTTC.

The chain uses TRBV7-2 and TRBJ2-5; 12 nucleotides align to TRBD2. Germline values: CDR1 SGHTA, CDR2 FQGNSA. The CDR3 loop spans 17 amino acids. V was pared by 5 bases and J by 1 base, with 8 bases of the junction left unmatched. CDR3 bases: TGTGCCAGCAGCCTGGGACTAGCGGGTGGGGTCCAAGAGACCCAGTACTTC. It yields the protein CASSLGLAGGVQETQYF. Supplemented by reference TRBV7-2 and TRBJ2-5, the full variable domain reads GAGVSQSPSNKVTEKGKDVELRCDPISGHTALYWYRQSLGQGLEFLIYFQGNSAPDKSGLPSDRFSAERTGGSVSTLTIQRTQQEDSAVYLCASSLGLAGGVQETQYFGPGTRLLVL.

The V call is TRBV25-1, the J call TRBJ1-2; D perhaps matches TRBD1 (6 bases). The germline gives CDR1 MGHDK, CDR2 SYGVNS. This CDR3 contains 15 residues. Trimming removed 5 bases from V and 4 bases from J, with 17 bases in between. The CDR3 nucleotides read TGTGCCAGCAGTACCCGGACAGAGCGGGGCTATGGCTACACCTTC. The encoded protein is CASSTRTERGYGYTF.